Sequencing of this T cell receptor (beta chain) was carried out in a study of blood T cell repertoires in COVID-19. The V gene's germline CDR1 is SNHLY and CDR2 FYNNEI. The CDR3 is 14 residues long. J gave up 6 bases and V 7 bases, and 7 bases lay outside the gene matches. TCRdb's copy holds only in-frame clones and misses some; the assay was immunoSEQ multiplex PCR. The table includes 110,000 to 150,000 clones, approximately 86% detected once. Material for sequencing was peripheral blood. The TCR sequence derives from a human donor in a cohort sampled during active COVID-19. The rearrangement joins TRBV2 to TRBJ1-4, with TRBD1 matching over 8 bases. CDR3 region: CASNRGQGYEKLFF. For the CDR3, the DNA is TGTGCCAGCAACCGTGGACAGGGTTATGAAAAACTGTTTTTT.